Listed below are T cell receptor beta chains from one sample, sequenced in a study of T cells in Graves' hyperthyroidism and ophthalmopathy. One entry per CDR3 protein results from TCRdb running MiXCR on the multiplex PCR reads. The table lists roughly 45,000 distinct CDR3 sequences, approximately 50% of them singletons. Sequencing was carried out using peripheral blood or thyroid tissue (not recorded which). The receptors were sampled from a woman aged 50 to 60 with Graves' hyperthyroidism. The CDR3 runs from the conserved cysteine through the conserved F or W. Fields, in order: D gene, clone size, V gene, J gene, CDR3 DNA, CDR3 protein. The D gene is left open where the match is weak. Clone size is given for some rows only: seen once, a few or many times, or a class if the clone is expanded.

D gene: TRBD1; clone size: .; V gene: TRBV11-1; J gene: TRBJ2-6; CDR3 DNA: TGTGCCAGCAGCTCGGGACAGGGGGCGCTTGGGGCCAACGTCCTGACTTTC; CDR3 protein: CASSSGQGALGANVLTF
D gene: TRBD1; clone size: .; V gene: TRBV10-3; J gene: TRBJ1-2; CDR3 DNA: TGTGCCATCAGTGCGGGACAGGGGGCGTATGGCTACACCTTC; CDR3 protein: CAISAGQGAYGYTF
D gene: .; clone size: many; V gene: TRBV29-1; J gene: TRBJ2-2; CDR3 DNA: TGCAGCGTTGACGGGACTGGGAACACCGGGGAGCTGTTTTTT; CDR3 protein: CSVDGTGNTGELFF
D gene: .; clone size: many; V gene: TRBV19; J gene: TRBJ1-2; CDR3 DNA: TGTGCCAGTGGTCGGGGCTTGCGACAGGCCTATGGCTACACCTTC; CDR3 protein: CASGRGLRQAYGYTF
D gene: .; clone size: .; V gene: TRBV19; J gene: TRBJ2-5; CDR3 DNA: TGTGCCTCCTGGGGCGAGGCCCAGTACTTC; CDR3 protein: CASWGEAQYF
D gene: .; clone size: .; V gene: TRBV2; J gene: TRBJ2-5; CDR3 DNA: TGTGCCAGCAACGGAGGACAGCTTCAAGAGACCCAGTACTTC; CDR3 protein: CASNGGQLQETQYF
D gene: .; clone size: .; V gene: TRBV28; J gene: TRBJ2-6; CDR3 DNA: TGTGCCAGCAGTCCATACGGGGCCAACGTCCTGACTTTC; CDR3 protein: CASSPYGANVLTF
D gene: .; clone size: once; V gene: TRBV6-5; J gene: TRBJ1-6; CDR3 DNA: TGTGCCAGCAGTTTTTCAGGGAACTCACCCCTCCACTTT; CDR3 protein: CASSFSGNSPLHF
D gene: .; clone size: many; V gene: TRBV15; J gene: TRBJ1-2; CDR3 DNA: TGTGCCACCAGCAACAACAGGGCGGATGGCTACACCTTC; CDR3 protein: CATSNNRADGYTF
D gene: .; clone size: .; V gene: TRBV7-2; J gene: TRBJ1-4; CDR3 DNA: TGTGCCAGCAGCTTAGGCATGGGGGAGGGGGAAAAACTGTTTTTT; CDR3 protein: CASSLGMGEGEKLFF
D gene: .; clone size: .; V gene: TRBV11-2; J gene: TRBJ2-6; CDR3 DNA: TGTGCCAGCAGCCTCCGGGTCCTCAGCTCTGGGGCCAACGTCCTGACTTTC; CDR3 protein: CASSLRVLSSGANVLTF
D gene: TRBD1; clone size: .; V gene: TRBV29-1; J gene: TRBJ2-7; CDR3 DNA: TGCAGCATGACAGGGGGAGAGACCTACGAGCAGTACTTC; CDR3 protein: CSMTGGETYEQYF
D gene: .; clone size: .; V gene: TRBV15; J gene: TRBJ1-5; CDR3 DNA: TGTGCCACCAGCAGAGCCCCAGGGGAGGTTCAGCCCCAGCATTTT; CDR3 protein: CATSRAPGEVQPQHF
D gene: .; clone size: .; V gene: TRBV7-9; J gene: TRBJ2-5; CDR3 DNA: TGTGCCAGCAGCCAAAAGATCTACGGGACCCAGTACTTC; CDR3 protein: CASSQKIYGTQYF
D gene: .; clone size: many; V gene: TRBV12-3/TRBV12-4; J gene: TRBJ1-1; CDR3 DNA: TGTGCCAGCAGTTTAAGCCTCGGGAACACTGAAGCTTTCTTT; CDR3 protein: CASSLSLGNTEAFF
D gene: .; clone size: many; V gene: TRBV4-2; J gene: TRBJ1-2; CDR3 DNA: TGTGCCAGCAGCCAAGACACAAACTATGGCTACACCTTC; CDR3 protein: CASSQDTNYGYTF
D gene: .; clone size: .; V gene: TRBV7-3; J gene: TRBJ1-3; CDR3 DNA: TGTGCCAGCAGCCAAGATTGGCGGAACTCAAAAAACACCATATATTTT; CDR3 protein: CASSQDWRNSKNTIYF
D gene: .; clone size: few; V gene: TRBV15; J gene: TRBJ1-4; CDR3 DNA: TGTGCCACCACCCAAGGGGGGATCAGGGAAAAACTGTTTTTT; CDR3 protein: CATTQGGIREKLFF
D gene: .; clone size: .; V gene: TRBV20-1; J gene: TRBJ2-5; CDR3 DNA: TGCAGTGCTAGAGGGAGCGGGGAGACCCAGTACTTC; CDR3 protein: CSARGSGETQYF
D gene: .; clone size: many; V gene: TRBV5-1; J gene: TRBJ2-3; CDR3 DNA: TGCGCCAGCAGCTTGGGGACTCTTTCTAGCACAGATACGCAGTATTTT; CDR3 protein: CASSLGTLSSTDTQYF
D gene: TRBD2; clone size: .; V gene: TRBV2; J gene: TRBJ2-7; CDR3 DNA: TGTGCCAGCAGGGAAGGACTAGCCGACGAGCAGTACTTC; CDR3 protein: CASREGLADEQYF
D gene: TRBD1; clone size: .; V gene: TRBV20-1; J gene: TRBJ2-5; CDR3 DNA: TGCAGTGCTAGGGCCGGGACAGGGTACGAGACCCAGTACTTC; CDR3 protein: CSARAGTGYETQYF
D gene: .; clone size: .; V gene: TRBV24-1; J gene: TRBJ1-1; CDR3 DNA: TGTGCCACTCGGGGGGGGTGGATGAACACTGAAGCTTTCTTT; CDR3 protein: CATRGGWMNTEAFF
D gene: TRBD1; clone size: .; V gene: TRBV15; J gene: TRBJ1-6; CDR3 DNA: TGTGCCACCAGCAGGTCCGGGACAGAAATCTCACCCCTCCACTTT; CDR3 protein: CATSRSGTEISPLHF
D gene: TRBD1; clone size: many; V gene: TRBV11-1; J gene: TRBJ1-4; CDR3 DNA: TGTGCCAGCAGCTCCGGAGGACAGGGGGCGAATGAAAAACTGTTTTTT; CDR3 protein: CASSSGGQGANEKLFF